These 7 T cell receptor beta chains were all obtained from the same sample, sequenced in a study of technical replicates of blood from a few donors. The repertoire was sequenced with immunoSEQ multiplex PCR; TCRdb's copy has only in-frame clones and lacks some. The sample contains 50,000 to 80,000 clones, around nine tenths of which appear only once. Sequencing input: PBMCs. All receptors come from a human donor in good health. Some clones in this sample may be carry-over from other donors' samples.

This clone was seen once. The V call is TRBV5-4, the J call TRBJ2-5, with 10 bases aligning to TRBD2. This CDR3 spans 14 amino acids. Germline assignment: CDR1 SGHNT and CDR2 YYREEE (reference sequence). With 2 bases clipped from V and 5 bases from J, the junction kept 3 bases outside the gene matches. CDR3 sequence reads: CASSFSGGTETQYF. CDR3 nucleotide sequence: TGTGCCAGCAGCTTTAGCGGGGGGACGGAGACCCAGTACTTC.

This chain joins TRBV2 and TRBJ2-2; the match to TRBD1 covers 9 bases. Trimming took 7 bases from V and 3 from J; bases not matched to a gene: 6. Germline lookup yields CDR1 SNHLY and CDR2 FYNNEI. This CDR3 has 15 residues. CDR3 residues: CASTGQGTYTGELFF. The CDR3 bases are TGTGCCAGCACCGGACAGGGGACCTACACCGGGGAGCTGTTTTTT.

The chain's CDR3 is CASSLVSVARGYTF. The CDR3 DNA sequence: TGTGCCAGCAGCTTGGTCAGCGTTGCCCGTGGCTACACCTTC. The chain employs TRBV5-8 and TRBJ1-2; the D is unclear. Germline V CDR1 and CDR2: SGHTS, YDEGEE. This CDR3 is built from 14 residues. Trimming removed 0 bases at V and 7 bases at J, with 13 bases between.

This clone came up once. The V call is TRBV4-2, the J call TRBJ2-6; D may be TRBD1 (6 bases). Trimming removed 4 bases from V and 0 bases from J, with 19 bases in between. The CDR3 has 19 amino acids. Germline V gene lookup returns CDR1 LGHNA and CDR2 YNFKEQ. CDR3 bases: TGTGCCAGCAGCCCAGCAGGGGATCTCTATTACTCTGGGGCCAACGTCCTGACTTTC. Its translation is CASSPAGDLYYSGANVLTF.

The V and J genes are TRBV5-4 and TRBJ2-5, with a tentative D call TRBD1 (5 bases). Per germline, CDR1 SGHNT and CDR2 YYREEE (reference sequence). Trimming took off 1 base at V and 2 bases at J, with 6 bases between the two ends. The CDR3 length is 13 residues. The CDR3 reads CASSLRQQETQYF. DNA for the CDR3: TGTGCCAGCAGCTTGCGACAGCAAGAGACCCAGTACTTC.

The chain is built from TRBV28 and TRBJ1-2; the D gene is possibly TRBD1 (5 bases). Germline V gene lookup returns CDR1 MDHEN and CDR2 SYDVKM. V lost 4 bases, J lost 6 bases, and 21 bases lay in between. CDR3 length equals 16 residues. The CDR3 DNA reads TGTGCCAGCAGTTCCCCAGGGTTGGGGTATAATCATGGCTACACCTTC. Encoded protein: CASSSPGLGYNHGYTF.

This chain uses TRBV29-1 with TRBJ2-1; 10 bases are shared with TRBD2. The germline V gene has CDR1 SQVTM and CDR2 ANQGSEA. This CDR3 contains 13 residues. In DNA, the CDR3 is TGCAGTGCTGTGGCTAGCGGGGGCAATGAGCAGTTCTTC. Its protein is CSAVASGGNEQFF.